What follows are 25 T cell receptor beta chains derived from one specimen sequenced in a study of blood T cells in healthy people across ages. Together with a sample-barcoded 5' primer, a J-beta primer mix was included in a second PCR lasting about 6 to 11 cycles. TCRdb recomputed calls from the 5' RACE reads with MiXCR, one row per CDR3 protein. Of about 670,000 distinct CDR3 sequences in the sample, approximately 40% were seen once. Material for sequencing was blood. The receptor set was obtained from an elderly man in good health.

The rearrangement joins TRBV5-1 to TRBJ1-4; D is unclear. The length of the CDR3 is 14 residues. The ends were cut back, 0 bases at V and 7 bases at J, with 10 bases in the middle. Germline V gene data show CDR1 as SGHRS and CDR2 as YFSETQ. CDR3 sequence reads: CASSLDGLTEKLFF. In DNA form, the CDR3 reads TGCGCCAGCAGCTTGGACGGGTTGACTGAAAAACTGTTTTTT.

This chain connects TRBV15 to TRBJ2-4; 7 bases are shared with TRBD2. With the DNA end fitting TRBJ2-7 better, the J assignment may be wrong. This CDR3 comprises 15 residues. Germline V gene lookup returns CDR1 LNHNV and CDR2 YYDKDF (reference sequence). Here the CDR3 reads CATSRDHSGKDEQYF. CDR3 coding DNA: TGTGCCACCAGCAGAGATCACAGCGGGAAGGACGAGCAGTACTTC.

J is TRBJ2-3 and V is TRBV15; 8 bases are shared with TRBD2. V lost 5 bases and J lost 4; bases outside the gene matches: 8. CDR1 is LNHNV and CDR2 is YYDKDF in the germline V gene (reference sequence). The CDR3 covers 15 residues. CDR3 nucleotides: TGTGCCACCAGCTATATAGCGGGGATCTCAGATACGCAGTATTTT. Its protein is CATSYIAGISDTQYF.

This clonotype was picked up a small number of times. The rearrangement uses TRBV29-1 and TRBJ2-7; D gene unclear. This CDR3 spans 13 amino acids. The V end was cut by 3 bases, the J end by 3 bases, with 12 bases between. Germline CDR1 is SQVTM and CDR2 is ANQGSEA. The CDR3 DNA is TGCAGCGTTGAGGGCGGTATTAGCTACGAGCAGTACTTC. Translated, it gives CSVEGGISYEQYF.

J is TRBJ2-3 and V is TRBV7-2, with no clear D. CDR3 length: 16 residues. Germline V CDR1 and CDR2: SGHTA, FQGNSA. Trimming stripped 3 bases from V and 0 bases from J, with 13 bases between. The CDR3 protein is CASSFRSGPSTDTQYF. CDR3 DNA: TGTGCCAGCAGCTTCAGGTCAGGACCTAGCACAGATACGCAGTATTTT.

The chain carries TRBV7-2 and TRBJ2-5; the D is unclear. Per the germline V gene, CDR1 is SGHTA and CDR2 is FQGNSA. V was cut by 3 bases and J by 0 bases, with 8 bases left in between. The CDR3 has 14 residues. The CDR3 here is CASSLVPYQETQYF. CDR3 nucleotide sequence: TGTGCCAGCAGCTTGGTCCCGTACCAAGAGACCCAGTACTTC.

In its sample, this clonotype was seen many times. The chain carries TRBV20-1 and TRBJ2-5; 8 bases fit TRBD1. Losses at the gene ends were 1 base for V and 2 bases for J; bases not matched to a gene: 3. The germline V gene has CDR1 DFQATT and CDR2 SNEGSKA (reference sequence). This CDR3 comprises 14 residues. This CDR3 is CSARVQGAQETQYF. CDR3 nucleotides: TGCAGTGCTAGAGTGCAGGGGGCTCAAGAGACCCAGTACTTC.

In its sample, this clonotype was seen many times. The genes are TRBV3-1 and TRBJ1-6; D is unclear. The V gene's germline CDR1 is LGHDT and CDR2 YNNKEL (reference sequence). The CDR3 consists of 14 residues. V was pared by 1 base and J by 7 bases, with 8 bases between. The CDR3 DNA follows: TGTGCCAGCAGCCAAGGACGGGAGAATTCACCCCTCCACTTT. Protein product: CASSQGRENSPLHF.

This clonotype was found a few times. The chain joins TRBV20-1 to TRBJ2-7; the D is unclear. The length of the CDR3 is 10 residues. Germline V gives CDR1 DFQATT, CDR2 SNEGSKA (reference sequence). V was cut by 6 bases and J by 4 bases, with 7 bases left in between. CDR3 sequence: CSAAGYEQYF. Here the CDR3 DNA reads TGCAGTGCAGCAGGATACGAGCAGTACTTC.

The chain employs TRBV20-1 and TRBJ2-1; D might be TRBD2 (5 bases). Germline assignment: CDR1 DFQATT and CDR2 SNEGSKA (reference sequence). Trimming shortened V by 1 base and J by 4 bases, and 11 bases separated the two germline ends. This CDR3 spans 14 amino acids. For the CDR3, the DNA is TGCAGTGCTAGAGTGCGAGGGTATTACAATGAGCAGTTCTTC. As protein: CSARVRGYYNEQFF.

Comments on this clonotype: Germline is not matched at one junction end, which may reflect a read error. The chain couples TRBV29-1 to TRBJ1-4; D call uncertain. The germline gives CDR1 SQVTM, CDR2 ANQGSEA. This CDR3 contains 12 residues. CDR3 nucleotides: TGCAGCGGGCTTGCAACTAATGGAAAACTGTTTTTT. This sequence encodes CSGLATNGKLFF.

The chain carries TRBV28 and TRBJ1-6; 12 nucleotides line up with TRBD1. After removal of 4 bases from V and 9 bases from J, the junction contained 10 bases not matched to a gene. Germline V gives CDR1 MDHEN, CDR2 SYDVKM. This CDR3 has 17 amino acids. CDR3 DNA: TGTGCCAGCAGTTCGCTCGGGACAGGGGGCAAGTCTTCACCCCTCCACTTT. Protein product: CASSSLGTGGKSSPLHF. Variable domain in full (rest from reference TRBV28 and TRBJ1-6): DVKVTQSSRYLVKRTGEKVFLECVQDMDHENMFWYRQDPGLGLRLIYFSYDVKMKEKGDIPEGYSVSREKKERFSLILESASTNQTSMYLCASSSLGTGGKSSPLHFGNGTRLTVT.

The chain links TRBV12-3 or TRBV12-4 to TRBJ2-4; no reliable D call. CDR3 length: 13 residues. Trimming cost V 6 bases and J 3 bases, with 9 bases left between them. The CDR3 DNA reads TGTGCCAGCAGAGGGATTGGCAAAAACATTCAGTACTTC. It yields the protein CASRGIGKNIQYF.

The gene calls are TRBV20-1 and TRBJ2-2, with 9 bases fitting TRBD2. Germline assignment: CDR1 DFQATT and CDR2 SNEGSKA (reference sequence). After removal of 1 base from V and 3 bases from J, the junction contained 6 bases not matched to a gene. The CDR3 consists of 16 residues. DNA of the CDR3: TGCAGTGCTAGAGGGTTAGCGGGAGATGACACCGGGGAGCTGTTTTTT. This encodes CSARGLAGDDTGELFF.

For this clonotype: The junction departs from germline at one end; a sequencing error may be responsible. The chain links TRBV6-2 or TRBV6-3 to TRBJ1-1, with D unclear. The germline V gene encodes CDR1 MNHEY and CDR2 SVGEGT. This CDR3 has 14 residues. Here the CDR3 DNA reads TGTGTCAGCACCGCAACGGGAGGATGGACTGAAGCTTTCTTT. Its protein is CVSTATGGWTEAFF.

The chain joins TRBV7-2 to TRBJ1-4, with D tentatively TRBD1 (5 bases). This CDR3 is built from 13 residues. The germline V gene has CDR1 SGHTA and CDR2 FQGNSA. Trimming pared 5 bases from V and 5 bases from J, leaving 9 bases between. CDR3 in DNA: TGTGCCAGCAGCCTGGGACGAAATGAAAAACTGTTTTTT. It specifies CASSLGRNEKLFF.

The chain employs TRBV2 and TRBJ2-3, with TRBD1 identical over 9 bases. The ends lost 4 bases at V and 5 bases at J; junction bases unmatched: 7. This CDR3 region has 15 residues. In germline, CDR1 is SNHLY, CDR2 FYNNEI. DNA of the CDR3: TGTGCCAGCAGTGGCGGGACAGGGTTTAAAGATACGCAGTATTTT. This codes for CASSGGTGFKDTQYF.

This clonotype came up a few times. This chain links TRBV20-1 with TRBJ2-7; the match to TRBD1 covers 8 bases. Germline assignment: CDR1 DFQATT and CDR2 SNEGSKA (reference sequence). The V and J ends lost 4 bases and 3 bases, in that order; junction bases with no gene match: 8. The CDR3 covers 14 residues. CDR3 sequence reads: CSATQGVADYEQYF. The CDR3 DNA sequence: TGCAGTGCTACACAGGGGGTAGCCGACTACGAGCAGTACTTC.

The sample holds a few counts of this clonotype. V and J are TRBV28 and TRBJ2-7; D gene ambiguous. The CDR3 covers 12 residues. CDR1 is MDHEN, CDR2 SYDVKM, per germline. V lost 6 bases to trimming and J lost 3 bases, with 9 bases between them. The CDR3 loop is CASRNQFYEQYF. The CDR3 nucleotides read TGTGCCAGCAGAAATCAATTCTACGAGCAGTACTTC.

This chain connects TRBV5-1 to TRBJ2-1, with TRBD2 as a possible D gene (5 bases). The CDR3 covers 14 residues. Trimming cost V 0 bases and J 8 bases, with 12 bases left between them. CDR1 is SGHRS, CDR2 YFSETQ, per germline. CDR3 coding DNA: TGCGCCAGCAGCTTGGGTGCAGGAGGCTATGAGCAGTTCTTC. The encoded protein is CASSLGAGGYEQFF.

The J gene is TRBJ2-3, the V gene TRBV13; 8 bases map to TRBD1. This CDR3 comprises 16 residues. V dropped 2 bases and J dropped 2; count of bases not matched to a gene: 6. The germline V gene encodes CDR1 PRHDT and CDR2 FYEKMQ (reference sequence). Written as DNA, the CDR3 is TGTGCCAGCAGCTTAAGAAGACAGGGGTCCACAGATACGCAGTATTTT. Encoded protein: CASSLRRQGSTDTQYF.

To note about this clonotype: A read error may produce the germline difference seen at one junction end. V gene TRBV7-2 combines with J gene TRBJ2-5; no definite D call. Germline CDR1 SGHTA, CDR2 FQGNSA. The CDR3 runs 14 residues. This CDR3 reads CASRLMRSEETQYF. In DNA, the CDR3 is TGTGCCAGCCGCTTAATGCGGTCGGAAGAGACCCAGTACTTC.

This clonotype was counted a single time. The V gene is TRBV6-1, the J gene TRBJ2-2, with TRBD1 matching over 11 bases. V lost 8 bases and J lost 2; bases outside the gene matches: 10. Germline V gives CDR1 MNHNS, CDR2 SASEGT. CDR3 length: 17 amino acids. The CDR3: CASRKDRGRVNTGELFF. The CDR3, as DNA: TGTGCCAGCCGAAAGGACAGGGGGCGAGTTAACACCGGGGAGCTGTTTTTT.

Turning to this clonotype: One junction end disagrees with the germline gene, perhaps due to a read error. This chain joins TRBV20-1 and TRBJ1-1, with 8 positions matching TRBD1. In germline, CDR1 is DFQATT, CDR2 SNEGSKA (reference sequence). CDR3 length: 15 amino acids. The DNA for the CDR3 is TGCAGTGTTAGAGATAGGAACAGGGGGATAACTGAAGCTTTCTTT. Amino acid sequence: CSVRDRNRGITEAFF.

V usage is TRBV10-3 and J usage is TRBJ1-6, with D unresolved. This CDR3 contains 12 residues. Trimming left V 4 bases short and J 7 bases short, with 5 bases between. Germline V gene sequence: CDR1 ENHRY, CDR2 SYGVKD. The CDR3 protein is CAISVGNSPLHF. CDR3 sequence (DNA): TGTGCCATCAGTGTAGGCAATTCACCCCTCCACTTT.